The 28 T cell receptor beta chains reported below all come from one sample, sequenced in a study of T cell responses to AZD1222 COVID-19 vaccine. Libraries were prepared by immunoSEQ multiplex PCR; TCRdb keeps only in-frame clonotypes and omits some of them. Of more than 250,000 clones in the sample, more than 85% were seen once. The sample was peripheral blood, taken on day 0 of AZD1222 vaccination. These receptors originate from an adult in good health.

The CDR3 region has the DNA TGTGCCACCAGTGCAGGGGGCACTAGCACAGATACGCAGTATTTT. It encodes CATSAGGTSTDTQYF. J is TRBJ2-3 and V is TRBV24-1, with TRBD1 matching 8 bases. CDR3 length: 15 residues. Per the germline V gene, CDR1 is KGHDR and CDR2 is SFDVKD. V lost 5 bases to trimming and J lost 0 bases; unmatched junction nucleotides: 3.

V is TRBV12-5 and J is TRBJ1-3; a weak D match, TRBD1 (6 bases). V was trimmed by 7 bases and J by 4 bases, leaving 26 bases between them. Germline CDR1 LGHNT, CDR2 FRNRAP. CDR3 length: 18 residues. DNA for the CDR3: TGTGCTAGTGCTTACTTCCCGACAGGTGCGCCCCGAGGAAACACCATATATTTT. This encodes CASAYFPTGAPRGNTIYF. Combining the CDR3 with reference TRBV12-5 and TRBJ1-3 gives the whole variable domain DARVTQTPRHKVTEMGQEVTMRCQPILGHNTVFWYRQTMMQGLELLAYFRNRAPLDDSGMPKDRFSAEMPDATLATLKIQPSEPRDSAVYFCASAYFPTGAPRGNTIYFGEGSWLTVV.

This chain links TRBV7-9 with TRBJ2-7, with D perhaps given as TRBD1 or TRBD2 (5 bases each). Trimming stripped 2 bases from V and 1 base from J, with 12 bases between. The CDR3 is made up of 15 amino acids. The germline CDR1 and CDR2 sequences are SEHNR and FQNEAQ (reference sequence). The CDR3 protein is CASSLRGEGSYEQYF. CDR3 sequence (DNA): TGTGCCAGCAGCTTAAGGGGAGAAGGATCCTACGAGCAGTACTTC. Full variable domain (remainder filled in from reference TRBV7-9 and TRBJ2-7): DTGVSQNPRHKITKRGQNVTFRCDPISEHNRLYWYRQTLGQGPEFLTYFQNEAQLEKSRLLSDRFSAERPKGSFSTLEIQRTEQGDSAMYLCASSLRGEGSYEQYFGPGTRLTVT.

The rearrangement links TRBV29-1 to TRBJ1-2; D unresolved. The CDR3 loop spans 15 amino acids. V was clipped by 4 bases and J by 0 bases, with 15 bases between them. Germline values: CDR1 SQVTM, CDR2 ANQGSEA. CDR3 in DNA: TGCAGCGTTGGAGGTCGGGAGGGAGCTAACTATGGCTACACCTTC. It encodes CSVGGREGANYGYTF.

The rearrangement links TRBV24-1 to TRBJ1-1; D is uncertain. CDR3 length: 15 amino acids. V lost 3 bases and J 3 bases, leaving 13 bases between the germline ends. CDR1 and CDR2 from the germline V gene are KGHDR and SFDVKD. Here the CDR3 reads CATSDAGLGDTEAFF. Here the CDR3 DNA reads TGTGCCACCAGTGATGCGGGCCTCGGGGACACTGAAGCTTTCTTT.

CDR3 sequence: CASTLGGGVTDTQYF. CDR3 in DNA: TGTGCCAGTACCCTTGGAGGGGGGGTCACAGATACGCAGTATTTT. The chain couples TRBV19 to TRBJ2-3; TRBD2 might be the D (7 bases). Germline assignment: CDR1 LNHDA and CDR2 SQIVND (reference sequence). This CDR3 is built from 15 residues. V was shortened by 7 bases and J by 2 bases, with 16 bases between the two germline ends.

This clone came up once. The chain has TRBV9 and TRBJ1-2; no clear D. Germline loops: CDR1 SGDLS, CDR2 YYNGEE. The CDR3 is 11 amino acids. V was cut by 7 bases and J by 5 bases, with 9 bases left in between. The CDR3 spells CASGWEYGYTF. The DNA of the CDR3 is TGTGCCAGCGGCTGGGAATATGGCTACACCTTC.

The chain links TRBV7-3 to TRBJ2-2; unclear D gene. The CDR3 length is 13 residues. With 7 bases removed from V and 2 bases from J, the gap between germline ends came to 8 bases. The germline gives CDR1 SGHTA, CDR2 FQGTGA. CDR3 residues: CASTTDNTGELFF. The DNA of the CDR3 is TGTGCCAGCACAACAGATAACACCGGGGAGCTGTTTTTT.

This clone was recorded only once. The rearrangement joins TRBV3-1 (or the pseudogene TRBV3-2) to TRBJ1-1; D is perhaps TRBD1 (5 bases). Germline-derived CDR1 and CDR2 are LGHDT and YNNKEL (reference sequence). Trimming removed 6 bases from V and 0 bases from J, with 11 bases in between. The CDR3 sequence is 14 residues long. In nucleotides, the CDR3 is TGTGCCAGCAGACTGACAGCCATGAACACTGAAGCTTTCTTT. Translating gives CASRLTAMNTEAFF.

The rearrangement links TRBV18 to TRBJ2-2; the D gene is possibly TRBD1 (5 bases). From germline, CDR1 is KGHSH and CDR2 LQKENI. The CDR3 has 16 amino acids. Trimming removed 4 bases from V and 2 bases from J, with 14 bases in between. The CDR3 DNA sequence: TGTGCCAGCTCACGTACTCGACAGACTAACACCGGGGAGCTGTTTTTT. Residues: CASSRTRQTNTGELFF.

Worth noting for this clone: The identical CDR3 is also encoded by other nucleotide sequences in the sample. The chain uses TRBV2 and TRBJ2-3; tentative D call: TRBD1 (5 bases). V lost 6 bases to trimming and J lost 6 bases, with 7 bases between them. The germline CDR1 and CDR2 sequences are SNHLY and FYNNEI. The CDR3 runs 11 residues. CDR3 residues: CASRGLDTQYF. The CDR3 coding sequence is TGTGCCAGCAGGGGGCTGGATACGCAGTATTTT.

This clone has more than one count but fewer than ten. This chain joins TRBV13 and TRBJ2-7; D is possibly TRBD2 (7 bases). Trimming took 6 bases from V and 6 from J, leaving 12 bases between them. Germline assignment: CDR1 PRHDT and CDR2 FYEKMQ (reference sequence). This CDR3 comprises 12 residues. CDR3 region: CASRGGGSEQYF. CDR3 DNA: TGTGCCAGCAGAGGGGGGGGTTCCGAGCAGTACTTC. The whole variable domain, filled in from reference TRBV13 and TRBJ2-7, reads AAGVIQSPRHLIKEKRETATLKCYPIPRHDTVYWYQQGPGQDPQFLISFYEKMQSDKGSIPDRFSAQQFSDYHSELNMSSLELGDSALYFCASRGGGSEQYFGPGTRLTVT.

The V and J genes are TRBV28 and TRBJ1-2, with D unresolved. Germline-derived CDR1 and CDR2 are MDHEN and SYDVKM. This CDR3 spans 12 amino acids. V lost 5 bases to trimming and J lost 6 bases, with 10 bases between them. The chain's CDR3 is CASSPPVNGYTF. Written as DNA, the CDR3 is TGTGCCAGCAGTCCCCCGGTGAATGGCTACACCTTC.

Comment on this clone: One junction end disagrees with the germline gene, perhaps due to a read error. The chain couples TRBV7-7 to TRBJ2-2, with unresolved D. Germline assignment: CDR1 SSHAT and CDR2 FNYEAQ (reference sequence). The CDR3 consists of 16 residues. The CDR3 nucleotides are TGTGCTAGCAGCCCCCGCGCCGGAGCGAACACCGGGGAGCTGTTTTTT. Protein: CASSPRAGANTGELFF.

CDR3 sequence (DNA): TGTGCCAGCAGCATTAGGGGTGGAGGGGGCGCGAACACTGAAGCTTTCTTT. This codes for CASSIRGGGGANTEAFF. V and J are TRBV7-2 and TRBJ1-1; 7 nucleotides line up with TRBD1. Germline V CDR1 and CDR2: SGHTA, FQGNSA. Trimming took 5 bases from V and 1 from J; bases not matched to a gene: 13. This CDR3 has 17 residues.

The chain employs TRBV19 and TRBJ1-5; tentative D call: TRBD1 (6 bases). Germline CDR1 LNHDA, CDR2 SQIVND (reference sequence). This CDR3 spans 13 amino acids. Trimming pared 6 bases from V and 3 bases from J, leaving 9 bases between. The CDR3 protein is CASSDRLNQPQHF. The CDR3 DNA reads TGTGCCAGTAGCGACAGGCTCAATCAGCCCCAGCATTTT.

This chain uses TRBV15 with TRBJ2-1; D tentatively fits TRBD1 or TRBD2 (6 bases each). Between the trimmed V and J ends, which lost 6 bases and 5 bases, there was a span of 14 bases. CDR1 is LNHNV, CDR2 YYDKDF, per germline (reference sequence). CDR3 length: 14 amino acids. CDR3 sequence (DNA): TGTGCCACCAGGGAGGGCAGGGGAGACAATGAGCAGTTCTTC. As protein: CATREGRGDNEQFF.

The V call is TRBV28, the J call TRBJ1-6; the D is unclear. Trimming took off 3 bases at V and 0 bases at J, with 6 bases between the two ends. The CDR3 is 15 residues long. The germline gives CDR1 MDHEN, CDR2 SYDVKM. CDR3 in amino acids: CASSLASSYNSPLHF. The CDR3 coding sequence is TGTGCCAGCAGTTTGGCCAGCTCCTATAATTCACCCCTCCACTTT. The full variable domain, rest sourced from reference TRBV28 and TRBJ1-6, is DVKVTQSSRYLVKRTGEKVFLECVQDMDHENMFWYRQDPGLGLRLIYFSYDVKMKEKGDIPEGYSVSREKKERFSLILESASTNQTSMYLCASSLASSYNSPLHFGNGTRLTVT.

The V gene is TRBV4-2, the J gene TRBJ1-1; 8 bases map to TRBD1. The CDR3 contains 14 residues. CDR1 is LGHNA, CDR2 YNFKEQ, per germline. V gave up 4 bases and J gave up 7 bases; unmatched junction bases: 8. The CDR3 sequence is CASSPIQGAREAFF. The CDR3 region has the DNA TGTGCCAGCAGCCCCATTCAGGGGGCCCGTGAAGCTTTCTTT.

The V call is TRBV12-3 or TRBV12-4, the J call TRBJ2-1, with no clear D. This CDR3 is 12 amino acids long. The V end was cut by 3 bases, the J end by 8 bases, with 8 bases between. CDR3 loop: CASSFHGDEQFF. CDR3 nucleotides: TGTGCCAGCAGTTTCCATGGTGATGAGCAGTTCTTC.

The chain joins TRBV3-1 (or the pseudogene TRBV3-2) to TRBJ2-5, with D tentatively TRBD1 or TRBD2 (7 bases each). Trimming took 2 bases from V and 9 from J, leaving 22 bases between them. CDR1 and CDR2 from the germline V gene are LGHDT and YNNKEL (reference sequence). CDR3 length equals 16 residues. Here the CDR3 reads CASSQSQGGATGAQYF. The CDR3 nucleotides are TGTGCCAGCAGCCAATCCCAGGGGGGGGCCACCGGGGCCCAGTACTTC.

The V call is TRBV7-6, the J call TRBJ2-3; D is possibly TRBD2 (5 bases). Per germline, CDR1 SGHVS and CDR2 FNYEAQ. CDR3 length: 15 amino acids. V was trimmed by 2 bases and J by 0 bases, leaving 9 bases between them. CDR3 DNA: TGTGCCAGCAGCTTAATAGCGCCTAGCACAGATACGCAGTATTTT. Amino acid sequence: CASSLIAPSTDTQYF.

A few counts support this clone. The genes are TRBV18 and TRBJ1-2; 9 nucleotides align to TRBD1. CDR1 is KGHSH and CDR2 is LQKENI in the germline V gene. The length of the CDR3 is 17 residues. V lost 2 bases and J lost 4; bases outside the gene matches: 11. The CDR3 DNA reads as TGTGCCAGCTCACCAGTATCGGGGACAGGGAACCCCTATGGCTACACCTTC. This gives the protein CASSPVSGTGNPYGYTF.

The CDR3 DNA follows: TGTGCCAGTTTAAACAGGGCTACAGGAAACACCATATATTTT. Residues: CASLNRATGNTIYF. The chain is built from TRBV28 and TRBJ1-3; possibly TRBD1 for D (6 bases). This CDR3 has 14 residues. Germline V gives CDR1 MDHEN, CDR2 SYDVKM. V was cut by 9 bases and J by 4 bases, with 16 bases left in between.

The chain joins TRBV29-1 to TRBJ2-1, with 7 bases lining up with TRBD2. The CDR3 is 16 residues long. Germline V gene lookup returns CDR1 SQVTM and CDR2 ANQGSEA. Trimming cost V 3 bases and J 0 bases; bases outside gene matches: 8. CDR3 residues: CSVEGSGARSYNEQFF. As DNA, the CDR3 is TGCAGCGTTGAGGGGAGCGGGGCGCGCTCCTACAATGAGCAGTTCTTC.

This sequence joins TRBV5-4 and TRBJ2-3; 10 nucleotides match TRBD2. Trimming at V came to 4 bases and at J to 2 bases, leaving 7 bases not matched to a gene. The CDR3 consists of 16 residues. CDR1 is SGHNT, CDR2 YYREEE, per germline (reference sequence). The DNA of the CDR3 is TGTGCCAGCAGCCAGCCTGGACTAGCGGCCACAGATACGCAGTATTTT. Translation: CASSQPGLAATDTQYF.

The chain has TRBV5-1 and TRBJ2-1; D gene unclear. Between the trimmed V and J ends, which lost 8 bases and 4 bases, there was a span of 13 bases. The germline V gene encodes CDR1 SGHRS and CDR2 YFSETQ. The CDR3 loop spans 13 amino acids. CDR3 sequence (DNA): TGCGCCAGTAACCGCCCGTCGTACAATGAGCAGTTCTTC. Encoded protein: CASNRPSYNEQFF. The full variable domain, in which reference TRBV5-1 and TRBJ2-1 provide the parts outside the CDR3, is KAGVTQTPRYLIKTRGQQVTLSCSPISGHRSVSWYQQTPGQGLQFLFEYFSETQRNKGNFPGRFSGRQFSNSRSEMNVSTLELGDSALYLCASNRPSYNEQFFGPGTRLTVL.

V is TRBV18 and J is TRBJ2-7; possibly TRBD2 for D (6 bases). Trimming left V 1 base short and J 2 bases short, with 9 bases between. CDR1 KGHSH and CDR2 LQKENI come from the germline V gene. The CDR3 is 14 residues long. The CDR3, as DNA: TGTGCCAGCTCACCACAACGGGAGACCTACGAGCAGTACTTC. As protein: CASSPQRETYEQYF.